The 8 T cell receptor beta chains given below trace back to one sample, sequenced in a study of graft-versus-host responses after intestinal transplantation. Libraries were prepared by immunoSEQ multiplex PCR; TCRdb keeps only in-frame clonotypes and omits some of them. Here the sample spans 3,000 to 4,000 clones, 85% being singletons. Tissue from the graft was processed to free its intraepithelial and lamina propria lymphocytes. Here the sequenced sample was ileum tissue, taken about 93 weeks after intestinal transplant. These receptors were taken from a human patient who received an intestinal transplant, so some T cells may come from the graft donor.

This sequence joins TRBV18 and TRBJ2-7, with D unclear. Trimming shortened V by 0 bases and J by 0 bases, and 9 bases separated the two germline ends. Germline loops: CDR1 KGHSH, CDR2 LQKENI. This CDR3 has 15 amino acids. DNA for the CDR3: TGTGCCAGCTCACCACCGAGTACAGCCTCCTACGAGCAGTACTTC. Encoded protein: CASSPPSTASYEQYF.

The gene calls are TRBV15 and TRBJ2-5, with a possible D match to TRBD1 (6 bases). V was cut by 2 bases and J by 1 base, with 17 bases left in between. The germline V gene has CDR1 LNHNV and CDR2 YYDKDF (reference sequence). This CDR3 contains 17 residues. The CDR3 region has the DNA TGTGCCACCAGCAGAAAAAGTCCGGGACACTCCCAAGAGACCCAGTACTTC. Protein product: CATSRKSPGHSQETQYF.

The J gene is TRBJ1-4, the V gene TRBV18, with D uncertain. Germline-derived CDR1 and CDR2 are KGHSH and LQKENI. V was trimmed by 6 bases and J by 5 bases, leaving 13 bases between them. The CDR3 is made up of 14 amino acids. This CDR3 reads CASSVNQENEKLFF. CDR3 coding DNA: TGTGCCAGCTCGGTTAACCAGGAAAATGAAAAACTGTTTTTT.

V gene TRBV7-8 combines with J gene TRBJ2-2, with a tentative D call TRBD2 (6 bases). Per the germline V gene, CDR1 is SGHVS and CDR2 is FQNEAQ. There are 14 residues in the CDR3. V was cut by 6 bases and J by 1 base, with 9 bases left in between. CDR3 in DNA: TGTGCCAGCAGACTCGGGGGGAACACCGGGGAGCTGTTTTTT. Its protein is CASRLGGNTGELFF.

V usage is TRBV7-9 and J usage is TRBJ2-4; tentative D call: TRBD1 (6 bases). In germline, CDR1 is SEHNR, CDR2 FQNEAQ (reference sequence). V was cut by 4 bases and J by 7 bases, with 11 bases left in between. This CDR3 has 13 residues. The CDR3 spells CASSSLGQNIQYF. The CDR3 DNA sequence: TGTGCCAGCAGCTCTCTCGGACAGAACATTCAGTACTTC.

The chain joins TRBV14 to TRBJ1-1; D is perhaps TRBD1 (5 bases). Trimming cost V 1 base and J 6 bases, with 15 bases left between them. The CDR3 extends over 15 amino acids. In germline, CDR1 is SGHDN, CDR2 FVKESK. CDR3 residues: CASSQVSLGRSEAFF. Here the CDR3 DNA reads TGTGCCAGCAGCCAAGTTTCCCTGGGGCGGTCTGAAGCTTTCTTT.

The rearrangement links TRBV11-2 to TRBJ1-3; 7 nucleotides agree with TRBD1. Per the germline V gene, CDR1 is SGHAT and CDR2 is FQNNGV. The ends lost 6 bases at V and 7 bases at J; junction bases unmatched: 15. The CDR3 has 16 amino acids. CDR3 sequence: CASRFQTRDSRNTIYF. The CDR3 nucleotides are TGTGCCAGCAGATTTCAAACCCGGGACAGCCGGAACACCATATATTTT.

The chain recombines TRBV4-1 with TRBJ2-7; 9 bases agree with TRBD2. V lost 4 bases to trimming and J lost 6 bases; unmatched junction nucleotides: 10. Looked up from germline, CDR1 is MGHRA and CDR2 is YSYEKL. The CDR3 loop spans 15 amino acids. The CDR3 loop is CASSLYWGGGAEQYF. The CDR3 DNA follows: TGCGCCAGCAGCCTCTATTGGGGCGGGGGGGCCGAGCAGTACTTC.